This entry lists 27 T cell receptor beta chains sequenced from one sample in a study of blood T cell repertoires in COVID-19. The protocol was immunoSEQ multiplex PCR, while the TCRdb copy is restricted to in-frame clones and leaves out a portion. The sample consists of about 63,000 clones, approximately 92% of them appearing once. Sequenced sample: peripheral blood. These receptors all stem from a man aged 45-65 years with active COVID-19.

J is TRBJ2-3 and V is TRBV4-2; 8 bases are a match to TRBD1. Germline CDR1 reads LGHNA; CDR2 reads YNFKEQ. This CDR3 spans 15 amino acids. Unmatched junction bases numbered 8, after V lost 5 bases and J lost 4 bases. The CDR3 spells CASSRTQGEPDTQYF. CDR3 sequence (DNA): TGTGCCAGCAGCAGAACACAGGGGGAACCAGATACGCAGTATTTT.

This clone was seen a few times. This sequence joins TRBV14 and TRBJ1-4; the D gene is possibly TRBD1 (5 bases). Germline loops: CDR1 SGHDN, CDR2 FVKESK. The V and J ends lost 4 bases and 10 bases respectively, with 16 bases between them. This CDR3 is 14 amino acids long. The CDR3 loop reads CASSPLGGAGKLFF. The CDR3 DNA reads TGTGCCAGCAGCCCCCTGGGCGGGGCCGGAAAACTGTTTTTT.

This chain links TRBV29-1 with TRBJ2-2; D perhaps matches TRBD2 (6 bases). V was cut by 7 bases and J by 1 base, with 10 bases left in between. Germline values: CDR1 SQVTM, CDR2 ANQGSEA. CDR3 size: 13 residues. The CDR3 loop reads CSARLVNTGELFF. The CDR3 DNA sequence: TGCAGCGCCCGACTAGTGAACACCGGGGAGCTGTTTTTT.

This chain connects TRBV6-2 or TRBV6-3 to TRBJ2-5; D possibly corresponds to TRBD2 (5 bases). This CDR3 is built from 14 residues. Germline assignment: CDR1 MNHEY and CDR2 SVGEGT. V lost 4 bases and J 1 base, leaving 10 bases between the germline ends. CDR3 amino acids: CASSSTRSQETQYF. DNA of the CDR3: TGTGCCAGCAGTTCAACTAGGTCCCAAGAGACCCAGTACTTC.

The chain carries TRBV5-4 and TRBJ2-1; 9 bases agree with TRBD2. Losses at the gene ends were 4 bases for V and 2 bases for J; bases not matched to a gene: 10. Germline values: CDR1 SGHNT, CDR2 YYREEE (reference sequence). This CDR3 is 17 amino acids long. CDR3 nucleotide sequence: TGTGCCAGCAGCCCGGCGCGGACTAGCGTGGCCTACAATGAGCAGTTCTTC. It specifies CASSPARTSVAYNEQFF.

The chain has TRBV6-5 and TRBJ2-1, with TRBD2 identical over 7 bases. Trimming took 2 bases from V and 10 from J; bases not matched to a gene: 14. The CDR3 has 16 amino acids. Looked up from germline, CDR1 is MNHEY and CDR2 is SVGAGI. For the CDR3, the DNA is TGTGCCAGCAGTTACGGGGTTGGGAGGGACCGCAAGGAGCAGTTCTTC. Residues: CASSYGVGRDRKEQFF.

J is TRBJ1-1 and V is TRBV4-2; no definite D call. The length of the CDR3 is 13 residues. Germline V lookup: CDR1 LGHNA, CDR2 YNFKEQ. Trimming removed 1 base at V and 6 bases at J, with 9 bases between. This chain's CDR3 is CASSQGMGPEAFF. As DNA, the CDR3 is TGTGCCAGCAGCCAAGGTATGGGCCCTGAAGCTTTCTTT.

The genes are TRBV18 and TRBJ1-3, with D perhaps TRBD1 (5 bases). This CDR3 contains 15 residues. From germline, CDR1 is KGHSH and CDR2 LQKENI. Between the trimmed V and J ends, which lost 6 bases and 3 bases, there was a span of 15 bases. In DNA form, the CDR3 reads TGTGCCAGCTCCCCTAATCAGGACATTGGAAACACCATATATTTT. Amino acid sequence: CASSPNQDIGNTIYF.

This clone was counted only a few times. The chain uses TRBV7-9 and TRBJ2-7; weak D call: TRBD1 (5 bases). CDR3 size: 17 residues. Trimming removed 3 bases at V and 4 bases at J, with 22 bases between. Germline V gene lookup returns CDR1 SEHNR and CDR2 FQNEAQ (reference sequence). DNA for the CDR3: TGTGCCAGCAGCTTTGAATCAGGGTTCCAAATCTTTTACGAGCAGTACTTC. Translation: CASSFESGFQIFYEQYF.

The chain couples TRBV12-3 or TRBV12-4 to TRBJ1-5; D ambiguous. There are 13 residues in the CDR3. V was shortened by 3 bases and J by 3 bases, with 6 bases between the two germline ends. This chain's CDR3 is CASSLASNQPQHF. Written as DNA, the CDR3 is TGTGCCAGCAGTTTGGCCTCCAATCAGCCCCAGCATTTT.

The chain uses TRBV7-3 and TRBJ1-2; possibly TRBD1 for D (5 bases). CDR1 is SGHTA, CDR2 FQGTGA, per germline. The V gene lost 4 bases and the J gene lost 10 bases, with 13 bases spanning the gap. The CDR3 contains 12 residues. The DNA of the CDR3 is TGTGCCAGCAGCTCAGGGACTGATTACTACACCTTC. Translating it yields CASSSGTDYYTF. Full variable domain (remainder filled in from reference TRBV7-3 and TRBJ1-2): GAGVSQTPSNKVTEKGKYVELRCDPISGHTALYWYRQSLGQGPEFLIYFQGTGAADDSGLPNDRFFAVRPEGSVSTLKIQRTERGDSAVYLCASSSGTDYYTFGSGTRLTVV.

V and J are TRBV5-1 and TRBJ2-7; D might be TRBD1 (6 bases). V lost 4 bases and J 7 bases, leaving 12 bases between the germline ends. CDR3 length: 12 amino acids. Germline V gives CDR1 SGHRS, CDR2 YFSETQ. CDR3 bases: TGCGCCAGCAGCCAAGGGGGAAGGGAGCAGTACTTC. Translated: CASSQGGREQYF.

The V and J genes are TRBV29-1 and TRBJ1-2; D is undetermined. CDR3 length equals 11 residues. V gave up 8 bases and J gave up 1 base, with 8 bases separating them. Germline CDR1 reads SQVTM; CDR2 reads ANQGSEA. The CDR3 DNA sequence: TGCAGCATAGAGCGTAACTATGGCTACACCTTC. Translation: CSIERNYGYTF.

This chain joins TRBV9 and TRBJ2-1; 8 bases are a match to TRBD2. Looked up from germline, CDR1 is SGDLS and CDR2 is YYNGEE. The CDR3 runs 13 residues. With 7 bases clipped from V and 8 bases from J, the junction kept 8 bases outside the gene matches. The CDR3 here is CASGNREGYEQFF. The CDR3 DNA follows: TGTGCCAGCGGCAACCGGGAGGGCTATGAGCAGTTCTTC.

The chain combines TRBV15 with TRBJ2-2; D remains ambiguous. This CDR3 is 15 amino acids long. The V end lost 0 bases, the J end lost 5 bases, and 10 bases lay between the germline ends. Germline loops: CDR1 LNHNV, CDR2 YYDKDF (reference sequence). As DNA, the CDR3 is TGTGCCACCAGCAGAGATCTTCTGCGGACCGGGGAGCTGTTTTTT. Its protein is CATSRDLLRTGELFF.

In its sample, this clone was seen a few times. The gene calls are TRBV4-2 and TRBJ2-3; TRBD1 might be the D (5 bases). The CDR3 runs to 17 residues. Germline V CDR1 and CDR2: LGHNA, YNFKEQ. Trimming left V 0 bases short and J 2 bases short, with 15 bases between. The CDR3 DNA sequence: TGTGCCAGCAGCCAAGATTTTAGGACACCAGTCACAGATACGCAGTATTTT. As protein: CASSQDFRTPVTDTQYF.

J is TRBJ2-2 and V is TRBV28; 9 bases align to TRBD1. Germline assignment: CDR1 MDHEN and CDR2 SYDVKM. There are 16 residues in the CDR3. Germline trimming cut 6 bases from V and 4 bases from J; bases unmatched to any gene: 9. The CDR3 DNA follows: TGTGCCAGCAGAGTCCCCGGGACAGGGATCACCGGGGAGCTGTTTTTT. This encodes CASRVPGTGITGELFF.

This clone showed up just a few times. The chain uses TRBV4-2 and TRBJ1-6; D is perhaps TRBD1 (5 bases). Germline CDR1 and CDR2: LGHNA and YNFKEQ. This CDR3 is built from 16 residues. V lost 0 bases, J lost 6 bases, and 12 bases lay in between. The CDR3 nucleotides read TGTGCCAGCAGCCAAGAGGGGCAGGTGATTAATTCACCCCTCCACTTT. This codes for CASSQEGQVINSPLHF.

The J gene is TRBJ1-6, the V gene TRBV28; D perhaps matches TRBD1 (5 bases). The V and J ends lost 5 bases and 9 bases respectively, with 23 bases between them. The germline CDR1 and CDR2 sequences are MDHEN and SYDVKM. The CDR3 contains 17 residues. The DNA for the CDR3 is TGTGCCAGCAGTGATCACAACTGGGGGGATCTTGGTTCACCCCTCCACTTT. Protein: CASSDHNWGDLGSPLHF.

The rearrangement uses TRBV7-3 and TRBJ2-1; tentative D call: TRBD2 (6 bases). The germline CDR1 and CDR2 sequences are SGHTA and FQGTGA. Trimming removed 2 bases at V and 5 bases at J, with 13 bases between. The CDR3 runs 15 residues. Here the CDR3 reads CASSLVGGADNEQFF. In DNA, the CDR3 is TGTGCCAGCAGCTTAGTTGGCGGGGCTGACAATGAGCAGTTCTTC.

V usage is TRBV27 and J usage is TRBJ2-1, with TRBD2 as a possible D gene (5 bases). This CDR3 contains 15 residues. Trimming took 5 bases from V and 4 from J, leaving 15 bases between them. Germline V lookup: CDR1 MNHEY, CDR2 SMNVEV (reference sequence). CDR3 bases: TGTGCCAGCAGTATAAGCCCCTCGGGGTACAATGAGCAGTTCTTC. It yields the protein CASSISPSGYNEQFF.

The CDR3 sequence: CASSGLARSQETQYF. DNA of the CDR3: TGTGCCAGCAGTGGACTAGCCAGGTCCCAAGAGACCCAGTACTTC. The rearrangement links TRBV7-2 to TRBJ2-5; 8 bases agree with TRBD2. The CDR3 length is 15 residues. Germline CDR1 and CDR2: SGHTA and FQGNSA. V trimming: 6 bases; J trimming: 1 base; junction bases outside the gene matches: 7.

This chain joins TRBV27 and TRBJ2-7; D is perhaps TRBD1 (6 bases). From germline, CDR1 is MNHEY and CDR2 SMNVEV (reference sequence). V lost 4 bases and J 12 bases, leaving 25 bases between the germline ends. This CDR3 is 15 amino acids long. In nucleotides, the CDR3 is TGTGCCAGCAGTTCGATCGAGGACAGCCCTGGGATGTGGTACTTC. Its translation: CASSSIEDSPGMWYF.

The genes are TRBV6-2 or TRBV6-3 and TRBJ2-2; 8 positions agree with TRBD2. This CDR3 has 15 residues. From germline, CDR1 is MNHEY and CDR2 SVGEGT. The ends lost 2 bases at V and 6 bases at J; junction bases unmatched: 5. The CDR3 nucleotides read TGTGCCAGCAGTTACGTCGGGGGGGCCTCCGGGGAGCTGTTTTTT. Translation: CASSYVGGASGELFF.

V and J are TRBV28 and TRBJ2-5; weak D call: TRBD2 (6 bases). CDR1 and CDR2 (germline): MDHEN, SYDVKM. The CDR3 has 15 residues. Trimming shortened V by 2 bases and J by 3 bases, and 13 bases separated the two germline ends. CDR3 amino acids: CASSLPRTNKETQYF. CDR3 sequence (DNA): TGTGCCAGCAGTTTACCCCGGACTAATAAAGAGACCCAGTACTTC.

V is TRBV28 and J is TRBJ2-7; 8 bases line up with TRBD1. The CDR3 extends over 16 amino acids. V shed 3 bases and J 5 bases; nucleotides not matched to a gene: 12. Germline V gene data show CDR1 as MDHEN and CDR2 as SYDVKM. CDR3 coding DNA: TGTGCCAGCAGTTTCCATCGGACAGGGAAACCTGACGAGCAGTACTTC. It yields the protein CASSFHRTGKPDEQYF. The variable domain in full, with the rest retrieved from reference TRBV28 and TRBJ2-7, is DVKVTQSSRYLVKRTGEKVFLECVQDMDHENMFWYRQDPGLGLRLIYFSYDVKMKEKGDIPEGYSVSREKKERFSLILESASTNQTSMYLCASSFHRTGKPDEQYFGPGTRLTVT.

V and J are TRBV28 and TRBJ1-4; D uncertain. Trimming shortened V by 1 base and J by 4 bases, and 13 bases separated the two germline ends. Germline V gene lookup returns CDR1 MDHEN and CDR2 SYDVKM. The CDR3 runs 16 residues. The CDR3: CASSLSKTAGNEKLFF. The DNA of the CDR3 is TGTGCCAGCAGTTTATCTAAGACCGCGGGTAATGAAAAACTGTTTTTT.